This is a list of T cell receptor beta chains from one sample in a study of regulatory T cells in long-lasting Graves disease. MiXCR was run by TCRdb on the multiplex PCR reads, yielding one entry per CDR3 protein. The repertoire has roughly 450,000 distinct CDR3 sequences, 22% of them found once; the top ten carry 10% to 15%. The input for sequencing was peripheral blood mononuclear cells (PBMCs), taken when the disease was refractory, from a patient treated with antithyroid drugs. Source of these receptors: a female donor with Graves disease. Each CDR3 is given with its conserved first and last residue. The order of the fields is D gene, V gene, J gene, clone size, CDR3 protein, CDR3 DNA. D genes are given only for firm matches. Some rows mark clone size as missing; the rest say once, few, many or name a class of expanded clone.

TRBD1	TRBV15	TRBJ2-3	-	CATSDRDSPSTDTQYF	TGTGCCACCAGCGATCGGGACAGCCCTAGCACAGATACGCAGTATTTT
-	TRBV10-3	TRBJ2-6	-	CAISRIAPPEGGDPQANVLTF	TGTGCCATCAGTCGGATTGCTCCCCCCGAGGGGGGGGACCCTCAGGCCAACGTCCTGACTTTC
TRBD2	TRBV7-2	TRBJ2-7	few	CASSSSGGAVNEQYF	TGTGCCAGCAGCTCTAGCGGGGGGGCCGTAAACGAGCAGTACTTC
-	TRBV19	TRBJ1-6	-	CASSFRDKPYF	TGTGCCAGTAGTTTCCGGGACAAACCCTACTTT
-	TRBV30	TRBJ1-5	few	CAWSGGEYQPQHF	TGTGCCTGGTCGGGGGGCGAGTATCAGCCCCAGCATTTT
-	TRBV24-1	TRBJ2-6	many	CATSRSGANVLTF	TGTGCCACCAGTAGATCTGGGGCCAACGTCCTGACTTTC
-	TRBV19	TRBJ1-2	-	CASSITAIGSGYTF	TGTGCCAGTAGTATAACGGCGATCGGGTCTGGCTACACCTTT
-	TRBV6-5	TRBJ2-3	few	CASSYWPGVDTQYF	TGTGCCAGCAGTTATTGGCCCGGGGTAGATACGCAGTATTTT
-	TRBV6-5	TRBJ2-7	many	CASSWDSGYEQYF	TGTGCCAGCAGTTGGGACTCCGGATACGAGCAGTACTTC
-	TRBV6-5	TRBJ1-5	many	CASSYGGSNQPQHF	TGTGCCAGCAGTTACGGGGGGAGCAATCAGCCCCAGCATTTT
TRBD1	TRBV7-9	TRBJ1-1	few	CASSPQGGGLVSEAFF	TGTGCCAGCAGCCCACAGGGGGGGGGGTTAGTCTCTGAAGCTTTCTTT
TRBD1	TRBV18	TRBJ1-1	-	CASSPGQVGNTEAFF	TGTGCCAGCTCACCGGGACAGGTGGGGAACACTGAAGCTTTCTTT
TRBD1	TRBV3-1	TRBJ2-7	few	CASSLGTASSYEQYF	TGTGCCAGCAGCCTAGGGACAGCGTCTTCCTACGAGCAGTACTTC
-	TRBV13	TRBJ1-3	few	CASSQGPGPSTGNTIYF	TGTGCCAGCAGCCAGGGGCCGGGCCCCTCAACTGGAAACACCATATATTTT
-	TRBV28	TRBJ1-6	many	CASKVDSPLHF	TGTGCCAGCAAGGTGGATTCACCCCTCCACTTT
TRBD1	TRBV20-1	TRBJ2-7	few	CSARDDGTGTYEQYF	TGCAGTGCTAGAGATGACGGGACAGGGACCTACGAGCAGTACTTC
-	TRBV7-2	TRBJ2-7	many	CASSLASAGDYEQYF	TGTGCCAGCAGCTTAGCGTCGGCTGGGGACTACGAGCAGTACTTC
TRBD2	TRBV28	TRBJ2-5	many	CASSLLAGPPGETQYF	TGTGCCAGCAGTTTGCTAGCGGGGCCCCCCGGGGAGACCCAGTACTTC
-	TRBV2	TRBJ1-2	many	CASSEAPDSQGYTF	TGTGCCAGCAGTGAAGCCCCGGACAGTCAGGGCTACACCTTC
-	TRBV11-3	TRBJ1-6	-	CASSLIRYNSPLHF	TGTGCCAGCAGCTTGATCCGTTATAATTCACCCCTCCACTTT
-	TRBV20-1	TRBJ2-2	-	CSAKDPLHFTGELFF	TGCAGTGCTAAAGACCCGCTACACTTCACCGGGGAGCTGTTTTTT
TRBD1	TRBV5-1	TRBJ2-7	-	CASSVNTGGTGYEQYF	TGCGCCAGCAGCGTTAACACAGGGGGGACAGGGTACGAGCAGTACTTC
TRBD1	TRBV28	TRBJ1-5	many	CASSVTSGAGGQPQHF	TGTGCCAGCAGCGTCACAAGTGGGGCAGGGGGACAGCCCCAGCATTTT
-	TRBV6-1	TRBJ2-7	-	CASRGRRPYEQYF	TGTGCCAGCAGAGGACGGAGGCCCTACGAGCAGTACTTC
-	TRBV27	TRBJ2-7	many	CASSPLPGTRSYEQYF	TGTGCCAGCAGTCCACTCCCCGGGACGCGCTCCTACGAGCAGTACTTC
-	TRBV12-3/TRBV12-4	TRBJ1-1	many	CASRPDKNTEAFF	TGTGCCAGCAGACCAGACAAGAACACTGAAGCTTTCTTT
-	TRBV29-1	TRBJ1-2	many	CSVLRTGANYGYTF	TGCAGCGTATTGCGGACGGGAGCTAACTATGGCTACACCTTC
-	TRBV12-3/TRBV12-4	TRBJ2-7	many	CASSFPRHSYEQYF	TGTGCCAGCAGTTTCCCGCGGCATTCCTACGAGCAGTACTTC
-	TRBV19	TRBJ2-7	-	CASTLGGGGFYEQYF	TGTGCCAGTACCCTAGGCGGAGGGGGCTTCTACGAGCAGTACTTC
-	TRBV2	TRBJ1-2	many	CASSGGTDYGYTF	TGTGCCAGCAGTGGCGGGACGGACTATGGCTACACCTTC
TRBD1	TRBV10-3	TRBJ2-5	-	CAIRPQGDETQYF	TGTGCCATCAGACCCCAGGGGGACGAGACCCAGTACTTC
-	TRBV6-5	TRBJ1-4	-	CASSYLLAGSEKLFF	TGTGCCAGCAGTTATCTCCTTGCGGGAAGCGAGAAACTGTTTTTT
-	TRBV7-2	TRBJ1-5	few	CASSPTLVSNQPQHF	TGTGCCAGCAGCCCCACCCTAGTTAGCAATCAGCCCCAGCATTTT
-	TRBV5-6	TRBJ2-7	few	CASSLGGWGYEQYF	TGTGCCAGCAGCTTGGGGGGCTGGGGCTACGAGCAGTACTTC
-	TRBV7-2	TRBJ2-7	many	CASSTLHSSYEQYF	TGTGCCAGCAGCACTTTACATAGCTCCTACGAGCAGTACTTC
TRBD1	TRBV12-3/TRBV12-4	TRBJ2-3	few	CASRGQPHSTDTQYF	TGTGCCAGCAGGGGACAGCCACATAGCACAGATACGCAGTATTTT
-	TRBV6-2/TRBV6-3	TRBJ1-5	-	CASSYSRVEPQHF	TGTGCCAGCAGTTACTCGAGGGTGGAGCCCCAGCATTTT
-	TRBV6-2/TRBV6-3	TRBJ2-1	-	CASSYGGTEYNEQFF	TGTGCCAGCAGTTATGGAGGGACAGAATACAATGAGCAGTTCTTC
-	TRBV28	TRBJ1-5	many	CASRLRGEGSNQPQHF	TGTGCCAGCAGGTTGAGGGGAGAGGGTAGCAATCAGCCCCAGCATTTT
-	TRBV5-1	TRBJ1-4	-	CVSSPRAGWDEKLFF	TGTGTCAGCAGCCCCCGGGCGGGATGGGATGAAAAACTGTTTTTT
TRBD1	TRBV19	TRBJ1-4	few	CASMVRDRDEKLFF	TGTGCCAGTATGGTCCGGGACAGGGATGAAAAACTGTTTTTT
-	TRBV7-2	TRBJ1-2	few	CASSLQGPNYGYTF	TGTGCCAGCAGCTTACAGGGCCCGAACTATGGCTACACCTTC
-	TRBV20-1	TRBJ2-5	few	CSARDTQETQYF	TGCAGTGCTAGAGATACCCAAGAGACCCAGTACTTC
-	TRBV20-1	TRBJ2-7	many	CSAPLVLRAIDYEQYF	TGCAGTGCTCCCTTGGTCTTACGCGCGATTGATTACGAGCAGTACTTC
TRBD2	TRBV12-3/TRBV12-4	TRBJ2-5	-	CASSPGLAGGYPQETQYF	TGTGCCAGCAGCCCGGGACTAGCGGGGGGATACCCCCAAGAGACCCAGTACTTC
-	TRBV6-1	TRBJ1-1	many	CASSQTAEAFF	TGTGCCAGCAGCCAGACAGCAGAAGCTTTCTTT
-	TRBV7-8	TRBJ1-4	many	CASSLARIGAWEKLFF	TGTGCCAGCAGCTTAGCCCGTATCGGCGCTTGGGAAAAACTGTTTTTT
-	TRBV5-4	TRBJ2-5	many	CASSVPDSQETQYF	TGTGCCAGCAGCGTACCGGACAGCCAAGAGACCCAGTACTTC
-	TRBV7-2	TRBJ2-7	many	CASSSFDEQYF	TGTGCCAGCAGCTCCTTCGATGAGCAGTACTTC
TRBD1	TRBV20-1	TRBJ1-2	-	CSARSGGYGYTF	TGCAGTGCTAGATCAGGGGGCTATGGCTACACCTTC
-	TRBV6-9	TRBJ2-7	few	CASSYSPADRNSYEQYF	TGTGCCAGCAGTTATTCCCCCGCGGACCGAAACTCCTACGAGCAGTACTTC
-	TRBV9	TRBJ2-2	-	CASSPEHGYTGELFF	TGTGCCAGCAGCCCCGAACACGGTTACACCGGGGAGCTGTTTTTT
-	TRBV6-1	TRBJ1-1	many	CASKLNTEAFF	TGTGCCAGCAAGTTGAACACTGAAGCTTTCTTT
-	TRBV6-4	TRBJ2-5	-	CASSETARGTQYF	TGTGCCAGCAGTGAGACGGCGAGGGGGACCCAGTACTTC
TRBD1	TRBV25-1	TRBJ2-7	-	CASSELRDRTYEQYF	TGTGCCAGCAGTGAATTACGGGACAGAACCTACGAGCAGTACTTC